This TCR beta chain was recorded in a study of identifying expanded T cells in peripheral blood. Study-wide results and caveats: About 1.3 clones differed between technical replicates, versus roughly 16 and 20 over time.

Remarks on this clone: Its antigen is not known. At one end the junction does not follow the germline gene, possibly because of a read error.

Produced via immunoSEQ multiplex PCR; TCRdb's table is partial and in-frame only. The sample lists 50,000 to 75,000 clones; around four fifths were seen once. Germline CDR1 and CDR2: SGHDN and FVKESK. The CDR3 covers 12 residues. The source is a person between 18 and 75 years old in good health. The sequenced material came from blood. The V gene is TRBV14, the J gene TRBJ1-2; tentatively, D is TRBD1 (6 bases). The CDR3: CASSQGPRTASF. DNA for the CDR3: TGTGCCAGCAGCCAAGGGCCACGGACAGCTTCCTTC.